The rows below give T cell receptor beta chains drawn from one sample of a study of T cell responses to AZD1222 COVID-19 vaccine. The assay was immunoSEQ multiplex PCR, and TCRdb's table has in-frame clones only and misses some. This sample has about 200,000 clones, with 93% found just once. The sequencing here drew on peripheral blood, taken 28 days after the second AZD1222 dose. The source is an adult who received the AZD1222 COVID-19 vaccine. The CDR3 runs from the conserved cysteine through the conserved F or W. Each record gives: V gene, J gene, clone size, D gene, CDR3 protein, CDR3 DNA. A D gene is named only where the DNA matches it firmly. Expanded clones get a size class; other rows say once, few or many, or leave the size out.

V gene: TRBV7-6; J gene: TRBJ1-3; clone size: NA; D gene: NA; CDR3 protein: CASSLGAGNANTIYF; CDR3 DNA: TGTGCCAGCAGCTTAGGGGCAGGGAACGCAAACACCATATATTTT
V gene: TRBV6-1; J gene: TRBJ2-3; clone size: NA; D gene: NA; CDR3 protein: CASSEAVAYYTDTQYF; CDR3 DNA: TGTGCCAGCAGTGAAGCAGTAGCGTACTACACAGATACGCAGTATTTT
V gene: TRBV30; J gene: TRBJ1-2; clone size: NA; D gene: NA; CDR3 protein: CAWRALRANYGYTF; CDR3 DNA: TGTGCCTGGAGGGCCCTTAGAGCTAACTATGGCTACACCTTC
V gene: TRBV7-8; J gene: TRBJ1-2; clone size: NA; D gene: TRBD1; CDR3 protein: CASSPRSVAGGQGYTF; CDR3 DNA: TGTGCCAGCAGCCCAAGATCGGTGGCAGGGGGCCAGGGCTACACCTTC
V gene: TRBV7-2; J gene: TRBJ1-3; clone size: NA; D gene: NA; CDR3 protein: CASSPSSGNTIYF; CDR3 DNA: TGTGCCAGCAGCCCCAGTTCCGGAAACACCATATATTTT
V gene: TRBV11-2; J gene: TRBJ2-1; clone size: NA; D gene: TRBD1; CDR3 protein: CASSLRGQGIGDEQFF; CDR3 DNA: TGTGCCAGCAGCTTGCGTGGACAGGGGATCGGCGATGAGCAGTTCTTC
V gene: TRBV5-1; J gene: TRBJ1-2; clone size: NA; D gene: NA; CDR3 protein: CASSLSAYGYTF; CDR3 DNA: TGCGCCAGCAGCTTGTCGGCCTATGGCTACACCTTC
V gene: TRBV6-5; J gene: TRBJ2-7; clone size: NA; D gene: NA; CDR3 protein: CASTQGGNPLYEQYF; CDR3 DNA: TGTGCCAGCACCCAGGGGGGGAACCCTCTCTACGAGCAGTACTTC
V gene: TRBV6-1; J gene: TRBJ1-5; clone size: few; D gene: NA; CDR3 protein: CASTKRGGSNQPQHF; CDR3 DNA: TGTGCCAGCACTAAAAGGGGCGGAAGCAATCAGCCCCAGCATTTT
V gene: TRBV19; J gene: TRBJ1-5; clone size: NA; D gene: TRBD1; CDR3 protein: CASSRQGEQPQHF; CDR3 DNA: TGTGCCAGTAGTAGACAGGGGGAGCAGCCCCAGCATTTT
V gene: TRBV27; J gene: TRBJ2-1; clone size: NA; D gene: TRBD2; CDR3 protein: CASTSGGADNEQFF; CDR3 DNA: TGTGCCAGCACTAGCGGGGGGGCAGACAATGAGCAGTTCTTC
V gene: TRBV7-9; J gene: TRBJ2-6; clone size: NA; D gene: NA; CDR3 protein: CASSLGGANVLTF; CDR3 DNA: TGTGCCAGCAGCTTAGGCGGGGCCAACGTCCTGACTTTC
V gene: TRBV6-5; J gene: TRBJ2-3; clone size: NA; D gene: NA; CDR3 protein: CASSYSSGTDTQYF; CDR3 DNA: TGTGCCAGCAGTTACTCGAGCGGCACAGATACGCAGTATTTT
V gene: TRBV10-3; J gene: TRBJ1-2; clone size: NA; D gene: NA; CDR3 protein: CAISEQDGSYGYTF; CDR3 DNA: TGTGCCATCAGTGAACAGGACGGCAGCTATGGCTACACCTTC
V gene: TRBV3-1/TRBV3-2; J gene: TRBJ1-3; clone size: NA; D gene: NA; CDR3 protein: CASSQGRAGNTIYF; CDR3 DNA: TGTGCCAGCAGCCAAGGCAGGGCTGGAAACACCATATATTTT
V gene: TRBV5-1; J gene: TRBJ1-4; clone size: NA; D gene: NA; CDR3 protein: CASSFRQDEKLFF; CDR3 DNA: TGCGCCAGCAGCTTCCGACAGGATGAAAAACTGTTTTTT
V gene: TRBV5-1; J gene: TRBJ1-1; clone size: NA; D gene: NA; CDR3 protein: CASSYGHRDNTEAFF; CDR3 DNA: TGCGCCAGCAGCTACGGACACAGGGATAACACTGAAGCTTTCTTT
V gene: TRBV7-9; J gene: TRBJ1-3; clone size: NA; D gene: NA; CDR3 protein: CASSSDSSGNTIYF; CDR3 DNA: TGTGCCAGCAGCTCGGACAGCTCTGGAAACACCATATATTTT
V gene: TRBV27; J gene: TRBJ1-2; clone size: NA; D gene: NA; CDR3 protein: CASSLEAGYLDIYGYTF; CDR3 DNA: TGTGCCAGCAGTTTAGAGGCAGGATATCTCGATATCTATGGCTACACCTTC
V gene: TRBV18; J gene: TRBJ1-3; clone size: NA; D gene: NA; CDR3 protein: CASSPPGSGGNTIYF; CDR3 DNA: TGTGCCAGCTCACCACCGGGATCCGGTGGAAACACCATATATTTT
V gene: TRBV9; J gene: TRBJ1-2; clone size: NA; D gene: NA; CDR3 protein: CASSPDTNYGYTF; CDR3 DNA: TGTGCCAGCAGCCCAGACACTAACTATGGCTACACCTTC
V gene: TRBV18; J gene: TRBJ2-1; clone size: NA; D gene: TRBD1; CDR3 protein: CASSPRDRYNEQFF; CDR3 DNA: TGTGCCAGCTCACCCCGGGACAGATACAATGAGCAGTTCTTC
V gene: TRBV6-5; J gene: TRBJ1-1; clone size: NA; D gene: NA; CDR3 protein: CASSSHENTEAFF; CDR3 DNA: TGTGCCAGCAGTTCACACGAGAACACTGAAGCTTTCTTT
V gene: TRBV28; J gene: TRBJ1-5; clone size: once; D gene: TRBD1; CDR3 protein: CASSGNRGWQPQHF; CDR3 DNA: TGTGCCAGCAGTGGGAACAGGGGTTGGCAGCCCCAGCATTTT
V gene: TRBV10-3; J gene: TRBJ2-2; clone size: NA; D gene: NA; CDR3 protein: CAINPAGNTGNTGELFF; CDR3 DNA: TGTGCCATCAACCCAGCCGGAAATACAGGGAACACCGGGGAGCTGTTTTTT
V gene: TRBV4-2; J gene: TRBJ1-1; clone size: NA; D gene: NA; CDR3 protein: CASSQGGPVTEAFF; CDR3 DNA: TGTGCCAGCAGCCAAGGTGGACCAGTCACTGAAGCTTTCTTT
V gene: TRBV7-9; J gene: TRBJ2-7; clone size: NA; D gene: NA; CDR3 protein: CASSFPSAGTNSYEQYF; CDR3 DNA: TGTGCCAGCAGCTTTCCTTCGGCAGGCACTAATTCCTACGAGCAGTACTTC
V gene: TRBV5-1; J gene: TRBJ1-1; clone size: NA; D gene: NA; CDR3 protein: CASSFDRPMNTEAFF; CDR3 DNA: TGCGCCAGCAGCTTTGACAGACCCATGAACACTGAAGCTTTCTTT
V gene: TRBV11-3; J gene: TRBJ2-2; clone size: NA; D gene: TRBD2; CDR3 protein: CASSPEGLVGTGELFF; CDR3 DNA: TGTGCCAGCAGCCCCGAGGGACTAGTGGGCACCGGGGAGCTGTTTTTT
V gene: TRBV7-2; J gene: TRBJ1-2; clone size: NA; D gene: NA; CDR3 protein: CASPLGGSNYGYTF; CDR3 DNA: TGTGCCAGCCCCCTAGGGGGGTCCAACTATGGCTACACCTTC